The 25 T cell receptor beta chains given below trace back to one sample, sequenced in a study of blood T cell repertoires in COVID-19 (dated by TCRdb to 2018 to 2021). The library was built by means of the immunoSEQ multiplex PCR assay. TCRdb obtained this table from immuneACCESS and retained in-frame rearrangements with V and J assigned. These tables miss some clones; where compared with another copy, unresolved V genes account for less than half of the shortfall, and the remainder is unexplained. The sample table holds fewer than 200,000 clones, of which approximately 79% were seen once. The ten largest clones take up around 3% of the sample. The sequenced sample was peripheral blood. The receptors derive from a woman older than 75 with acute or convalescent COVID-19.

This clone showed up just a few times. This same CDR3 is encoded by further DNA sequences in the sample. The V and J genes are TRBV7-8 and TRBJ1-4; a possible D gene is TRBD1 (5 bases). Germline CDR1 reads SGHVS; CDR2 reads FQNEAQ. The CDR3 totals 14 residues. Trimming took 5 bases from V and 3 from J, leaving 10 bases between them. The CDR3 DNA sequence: TGTGCCAGCAGCCCTCCGGGGGCTAATGAAAAACTGTTTTTT. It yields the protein CASSPPGANEKLFF.

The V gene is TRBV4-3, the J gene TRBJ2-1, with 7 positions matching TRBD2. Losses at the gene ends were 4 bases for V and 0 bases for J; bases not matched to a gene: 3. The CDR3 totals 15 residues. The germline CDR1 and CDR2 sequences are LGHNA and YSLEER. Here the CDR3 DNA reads TGCGCCAGCAGCCTAGGCGGGAGCTCCTACAATGAGCAGTTCTTC. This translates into CASSLGGSSYNEQFF.

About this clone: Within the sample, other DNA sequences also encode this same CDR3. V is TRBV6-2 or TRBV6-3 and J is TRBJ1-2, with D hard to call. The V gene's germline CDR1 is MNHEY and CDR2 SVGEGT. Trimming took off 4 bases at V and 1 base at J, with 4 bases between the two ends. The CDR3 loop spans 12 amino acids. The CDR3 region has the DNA TGTGCCAGCAGTTTGAGTAACTATGGCTACACCTTC. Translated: CASSLSNYGYTF.

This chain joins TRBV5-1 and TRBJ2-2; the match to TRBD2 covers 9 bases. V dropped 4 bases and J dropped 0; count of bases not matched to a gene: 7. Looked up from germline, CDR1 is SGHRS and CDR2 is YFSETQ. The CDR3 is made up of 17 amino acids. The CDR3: CASSLEGGRANTGELFF. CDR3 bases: TGCGCCAGCAGCCTGGAGGGCGGGAGGGCGAACACCGGGGAGCTGTTTTTT.

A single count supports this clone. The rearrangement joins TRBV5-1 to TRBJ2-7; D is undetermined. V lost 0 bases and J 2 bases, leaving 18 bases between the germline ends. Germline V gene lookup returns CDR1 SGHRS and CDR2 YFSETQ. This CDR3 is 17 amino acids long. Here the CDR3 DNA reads TGCGCCAGCAGCTTGGCCGGCGGTTGGTCCGAAACCTACGAGCAGTACTTC. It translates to CASSLAGGWSETYEQYF.

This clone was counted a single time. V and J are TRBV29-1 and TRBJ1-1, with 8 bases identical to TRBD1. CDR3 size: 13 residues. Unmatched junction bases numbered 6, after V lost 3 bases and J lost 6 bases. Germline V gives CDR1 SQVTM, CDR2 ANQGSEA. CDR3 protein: CSVEGTGSAEAFF. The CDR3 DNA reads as TGCAGCGTTGAGGGGACAGGCTCCGCTGAAGCTTTCTTT.

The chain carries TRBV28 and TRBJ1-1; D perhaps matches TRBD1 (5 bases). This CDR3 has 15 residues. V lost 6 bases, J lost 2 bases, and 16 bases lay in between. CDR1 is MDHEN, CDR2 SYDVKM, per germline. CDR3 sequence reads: CASSRGGTYNTEAFF. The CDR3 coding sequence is TGTGCCAGCAGCCGTGGAGGGACCTATAACACTGAAGCTTTCTTT.

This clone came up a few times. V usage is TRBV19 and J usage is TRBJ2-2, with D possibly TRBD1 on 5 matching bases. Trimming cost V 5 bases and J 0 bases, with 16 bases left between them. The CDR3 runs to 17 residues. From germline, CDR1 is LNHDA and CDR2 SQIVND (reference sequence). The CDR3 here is CASSVRQFWANTGELFF. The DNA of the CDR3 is TGTGCCAGTAGTGTTAGACAGTTTTGGGCGAACACCGGGGAGCTGTTTTTT.

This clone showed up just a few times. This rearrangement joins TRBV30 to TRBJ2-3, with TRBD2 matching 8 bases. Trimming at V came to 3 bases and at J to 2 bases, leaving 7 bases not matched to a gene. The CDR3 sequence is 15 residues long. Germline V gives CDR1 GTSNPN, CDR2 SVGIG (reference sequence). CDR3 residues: CAWSPGGGATDTQYF. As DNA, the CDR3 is TGTGCCTGGAGCCCGGGGGGGGGAGCCACAGATACGCAGTATTTT. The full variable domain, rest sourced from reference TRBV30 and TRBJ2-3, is SQTIHQWPATLVQPVGSPLSLECTVEGTSNPNLYWYRQAAGRGLQLLFYSVGIGQISSEVPQNLSASRPQDRQFILSSKKLLLSDSGFYLCAWSPGGGATDTQYFGPGTRLTVL.

CDR3 sequence reads: CASSLQGASYEQYF. In nucleotides, the CDR3 is TGTGCCAGCAGTTTACAGGGTGCCTCCTACGAGCAGTACTTC. J is TRBJ2-7 and V is TRBV27; D perhaps matches TRBD1 (5 bases). V was trimmed by 2 bases and J by 0 bases, leaving 8 bases between them. The CDR3 is 14 amino acids. Per the germline V gene, CDR1 is MNHEY and CDR2 is SMNVEV (reference sequence).

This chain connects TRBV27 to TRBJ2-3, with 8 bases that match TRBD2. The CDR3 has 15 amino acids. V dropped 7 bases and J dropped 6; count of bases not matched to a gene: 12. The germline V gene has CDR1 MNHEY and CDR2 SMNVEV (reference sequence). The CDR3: CASTSKGLGRDTQYF. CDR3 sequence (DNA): TGTGCCAGCACCTCTAAGGGACTAGGCCGCGATACGCAGTATTTT.

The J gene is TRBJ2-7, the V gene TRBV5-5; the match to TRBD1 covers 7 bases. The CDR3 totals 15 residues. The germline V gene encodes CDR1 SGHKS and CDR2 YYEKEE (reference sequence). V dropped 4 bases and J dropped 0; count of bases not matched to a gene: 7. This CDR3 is CASSPSTGNSYEQYF. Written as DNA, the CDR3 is TGTGCCAGCAGCCCATCGACAGGGAACTCCTACGAGCAGTACTTC. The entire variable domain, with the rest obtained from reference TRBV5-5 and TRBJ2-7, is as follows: DAGVTQSPTHLIKTRGQQVTLRCSPISGHKSVSWYQQVLGQGPQFIFQYYEKEERGRGNFPDRFSARQFPNYSSELNVNALLLGDSALYLCASSPSTGNSYEQYFGPGTRLTVT.

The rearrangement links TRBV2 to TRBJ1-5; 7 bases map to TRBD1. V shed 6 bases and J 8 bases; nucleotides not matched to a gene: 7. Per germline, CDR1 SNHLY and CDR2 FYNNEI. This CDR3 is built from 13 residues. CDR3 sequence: CASRTDRVEPQHF. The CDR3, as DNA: TGTGCCAGCAGGACTGACAGGGTGGAGCCCCAGCATTTT.

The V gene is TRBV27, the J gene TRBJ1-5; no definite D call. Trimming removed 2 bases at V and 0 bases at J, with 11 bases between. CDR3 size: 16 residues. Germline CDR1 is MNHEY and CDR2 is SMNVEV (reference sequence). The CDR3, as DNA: TGTGCCAGCAGTTTAGAAGGGAGATATAGCAATCAGCCCCAGCATTTT. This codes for CASSLEGRYSNQPQHF.

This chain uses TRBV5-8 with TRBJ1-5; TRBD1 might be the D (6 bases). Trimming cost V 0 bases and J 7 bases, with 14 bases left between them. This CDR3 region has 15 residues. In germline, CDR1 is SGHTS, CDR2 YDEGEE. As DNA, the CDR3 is TGTGCCAGCAGCTTGGGTGTGGGGGCAAGGCAGCCCCAGCATTTT. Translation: CASSLGVGARQPQHF.

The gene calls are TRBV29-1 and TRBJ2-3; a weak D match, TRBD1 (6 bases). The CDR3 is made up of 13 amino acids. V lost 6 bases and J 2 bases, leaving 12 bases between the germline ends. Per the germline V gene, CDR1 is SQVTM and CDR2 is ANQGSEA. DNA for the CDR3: TGCAGCGTGCGACAGGACCCCACAGATACGCAGTATTTT. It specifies CSVRQDPTDTQYF.

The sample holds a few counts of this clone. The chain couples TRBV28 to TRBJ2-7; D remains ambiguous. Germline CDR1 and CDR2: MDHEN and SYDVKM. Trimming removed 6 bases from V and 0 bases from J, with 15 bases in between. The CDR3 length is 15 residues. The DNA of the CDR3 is TGTGCCAGCAGACGCGCATTTATGAGCTCCTACGAGCAGTACTTC. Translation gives CASRRAFMSSYEQYF.

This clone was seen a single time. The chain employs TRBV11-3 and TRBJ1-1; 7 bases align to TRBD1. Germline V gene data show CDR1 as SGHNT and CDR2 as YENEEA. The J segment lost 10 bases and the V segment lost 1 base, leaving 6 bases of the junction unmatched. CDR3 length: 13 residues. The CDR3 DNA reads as TGTGCCAGCAGCTTAGCGAGGGGGCGGCCAGCTTTCTTT. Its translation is CASSLARGRPAFF.

The CDR3 region is CATSERPGQGPETQYF. The CDR3 DNA reads TGTGCCACCAGTGAACGGCCGGGACAGGGTCCAGAGACCCAGTACTTC. The genes are TRBV24-1 and TRBJ2-5, with 9 bases fitting TRBD1. Looked up from germline, CDR1 is KGHDR and CDR2 is SFDVKD. The CDR3 extends over 16 amino acids. With V trimmed by 4 bases and J by 4 bases, 9 bases remained unmatched.

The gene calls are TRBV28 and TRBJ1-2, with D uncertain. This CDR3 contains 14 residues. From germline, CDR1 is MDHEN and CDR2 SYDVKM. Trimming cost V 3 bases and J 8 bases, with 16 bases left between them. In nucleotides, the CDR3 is TGTGCCAGCAGTTTCCCAGTAGGGAGCGGCGGCTACACCTTC. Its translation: CASSFPVGSGGYTF.

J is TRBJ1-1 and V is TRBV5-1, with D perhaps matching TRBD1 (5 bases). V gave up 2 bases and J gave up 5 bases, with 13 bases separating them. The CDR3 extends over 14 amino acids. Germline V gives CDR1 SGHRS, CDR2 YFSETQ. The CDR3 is CASSFTGEETEAFF. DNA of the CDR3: TGCGCCAGCAGCTTCACGGGGGAAGAGACTGAAGCTTTCTTT.

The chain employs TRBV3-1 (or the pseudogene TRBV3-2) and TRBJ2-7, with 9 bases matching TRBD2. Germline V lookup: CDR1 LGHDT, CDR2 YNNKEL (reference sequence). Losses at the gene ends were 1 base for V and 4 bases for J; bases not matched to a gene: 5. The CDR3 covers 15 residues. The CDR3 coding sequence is TGTGCCAGCAGCCAAGGTCCTAGCGGGATATACGAGCAGTACTTC. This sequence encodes CASSQGPSGIYEQYF.

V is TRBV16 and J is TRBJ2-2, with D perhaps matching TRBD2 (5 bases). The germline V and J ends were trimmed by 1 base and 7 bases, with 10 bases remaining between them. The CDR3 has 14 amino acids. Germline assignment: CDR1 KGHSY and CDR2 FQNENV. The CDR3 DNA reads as TGTGCCAGCAGCCAATTCGTGGGGAGCGGGGAGCTGTTTTTT. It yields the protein CASSQFVGSGELFF.

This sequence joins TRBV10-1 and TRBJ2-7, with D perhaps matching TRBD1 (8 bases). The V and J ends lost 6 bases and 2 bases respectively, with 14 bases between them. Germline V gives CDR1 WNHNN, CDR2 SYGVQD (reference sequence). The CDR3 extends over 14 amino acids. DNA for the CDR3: TGCGCCAGCAGCACAGGGGGGGATCCCTACGAGCAGTACTTC. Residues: CASSTGGDPYEQYF.

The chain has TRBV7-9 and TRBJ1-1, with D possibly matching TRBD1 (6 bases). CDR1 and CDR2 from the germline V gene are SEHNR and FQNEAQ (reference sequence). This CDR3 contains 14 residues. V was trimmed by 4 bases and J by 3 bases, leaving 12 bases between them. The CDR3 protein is CASSWGGQDTEAFF. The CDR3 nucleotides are TGTGCCAGCAGCTGGGGGGGGCAGGACACTGAAGCTTTCTTT.